Shown below are 15 T cell receptor beta chains from a single sample sequenced in a study of CD4 T cells in relation to SARS-CoV-2 and coronaviruses. Clones were read by immunoSEQ multiplex PCR, and TCRdb kept only the in-frame ones, dropping some. This sample has around 54,000 clones, with about 90% found just once. Sequenced material: naive CD4+ T cells from PBMCs. The sample's subset: naive CD4+ T cells isolated by negative enrichment. Receptors were obtained from an adult with COVID-19.

This clone was seen only once. The chain couples TRBV27 to TRBJ2-5, with D maybe TRBD2 (6 bases). The CDR3 totals 13 residues. Between the trimmed V and J ends, which lost 3 bases and 5 bases, there was a span of 10 bases. CDR1 MNHEY and CDR2 SMNVEV come from the germline V gene (reference sequence). The DNA for the CDR3 is TGTGCCAGCAGTTTGGGAGGTATCGAGACCCAGTACTTC. Translation: CASSLGGIETQYF.

V gene TRBV7-6 combines with J gene TRBJ2-3; TRBD1 matches 8 bases. With 3 bases clipped from V and 4 bases from J, the junction kept 6 bases outside the gene matches. The CDR3 has 15 amino acids. Germline V gives CDR1 SGHVS, CDR2 FNYEAQ. Here the CDR3 reads CASSLRTGRADTQYF. CDR3 DNA: TGTGCCAGCAGCTTGAGGACAGGGAGAGCAGATACGCAGTATTTT.

J is TRBJ1-6 and V is TRBV4-1, with 8 positions matching TRBD1. CDR1 MGHRA and CDR2 YSYEKL come from the germline V gene. The CDR3 runs 19 residues. With V trimmed by 5 bases and J by 0 bases, 12 bases remained unmatched. CDR3 amino acids: CASSTRTGSGASYNSPLHF. DNA for the CDR3: TGCGCCAGCAGCACCCGGACAGGGTCAGGGGCCTCCTATAATTCACCCCTCCACTTT.

This clone appeared a few times. V usage is TRBV7-9 and J usage is TRBJ1-1; D call uncertain. CDR3 length: 13 amino acids. The germline CDR1 and CDR2 sequences are SEHNR and FQNEAQ (reference sequence). The V end was cut by 7 bases, the J end by 1 base, with 10 bases between. CDR3 in amino acids: CASTSVGNTEAFF. The DNA of the CDR3 is TGTGCCAGCACCAGTGTGGGGAACACTGAAGCTTTCTTT.

This chain connects TRBV5-6 to TRBJ2-1, with 13 bases fitting TRBD2. V lost 4 bases to trimming and J lost 6 bases; unmatched junction nucleotides: 7. There are 16 residues in the CDR3. Germline-derived CDR1 and CDR2 are SGHDT and YYEEEE. The CDR3 sequence: CASSGRLAGGTNEQFF. The CDR3 nucleotides read TGTGCCAGCAGCGGCCGACTAGCGGGAGGAACCAATGAGCAGTTCTTC.

V and J are TRBV28 and TRBJ2-7; D unresolved. From germline, CDR1 is MDHEN and CDR2 SYDVKM. CDR3 size: 12 residues. V was trimmed by 6 bases and J by 3 bases, leaving 9 bases between them. For the CDR3, the DNA is TGTGCCAGCAGCAGGCAGAACTACGAGCAGTACTTC. Translation: CASSRQNYEQYF.

This chain joins TRBV15 and TRBJ2-3; the match to TRBD2 covers 10 bases. Germline V gives CDR1 LNHNV, CDR2 YYDKDF (reference sequence). J lost 0 bases, V lost 1 base, and 7 bases had no gene match. The CDR3 extends over 18 amino acids. The CDR3 DNA reads TGTGCCACCAGCAGAGTAAGCACTAGCGGGGCTAGCACAGATACGCAGTATTTT. It yields the protein CATSRVSTSGASTDTQYF.

This sequence joins TRBV7-3 and TRBJ2-5; D remains ambiguous. This CDR3 is built from 13 residues. CDR1 and CDR2 (germline): SGHTA, FQGTGA. Trimming left V 3 bases short and J 0 bases short, with 5 bases between. The CDR3, as DNA: TGTGCCAGCAGCTTGGACCACCAAGAGACCCAGTACTTC. Translating it yields CASSLDHQETQYF.

The V gene is TRBV7-2, the J gene TRBJ2-3; D is unclear. Germline CDR1 SGHTA, CDR2 FQGNSA. Trimming took off 4 bases at V and 7 bases at J, with 18 bases between the two ends. This CDR3 is 15 amino acids long. CDR3 sequence: CASSSLAALRYTQYF. CDR3 nucleotide sequence: TGTGCCAGCAGCTCCCTGGCGGCCCTGCGGTATACGCAGTATTTT.

This chain joins TRBV18 and TRBJ2-5; TRBD1 agrees at 7 bases. CDR1 KGHSH and CDR2 LQKENI come from the germline V gene. V lost 3 bases and J lost 2; bases outside the gene matches: 3. The CDR3 runs 14 residues. CDR3 DNA: TGTGCCAGCTCACCGGCAGGGGGTCAAGAGACCCAGTACTTC. It specifies CASSPAGGQETQYF. Combining the CDR3 with reference TRBV18 and TRBJ2-5 gives the whole variable domain NAGVMQNPRHLVRRRGQEARLRCSPMKGHSHVYWYRQLPEEGLKFMVYLQKENIIDESGMPKERFSAEFPKEGPSILRIQQVVRGDSAAYFCASSPAGGQETQYFGPGTRLLVL.

The V call is TRBV29-1, the J call TRBJ2-3; 9 bases match TRBD2. The CDR3 loop spans 13 amino acids. From germline, CDR1 is SQVTM and CDR2 ANQGSEA. Unmatched junction bases numbered 3, after V lost 4 bases and J lost 4 bases. The CDR3 is CSVVAGAADTQYF. CDR3 in DNA: TGCAGCGTTGTAGCGGGAGCGGCAGATACGCAGTATTTT.

This clone has just one count. This chain joins TRBV29-1 and TRBJ1-5; TRBD1 agrees at 7 bases. CDR3 length: 13 residues. Germline V gene data show CDR1 as SQVTM and CDR2 as ANQGSEA. J gave up 4 bases and V 6 bases, and 6 bases lay outside the gene matches. CDR3 bases: TGCAGCGTATCAGGGGGAGGAAATCAGCCCCAGCATTTT. Protein product: CSVSGGGNQPQHF.

The gene calls are TRBV28 and TRBJ2-1, with 11 nucleotides matching TRBD1. After removal of 4 bases from V and 6 bases from J, the junction contained 5 bases not matched to a gene. Germline lookup yields CDR1 MDHEN and CDR2 SYDVKM. This CDR3 is 15 amino acids long. CDR3 protein: CASSSTGTGGNEQFF. The CDR3 DNA reads as TGTGCCAGCAGTTCGACCGGGACAGGGGGCAATGAGCAGTTCTTC.

The rearrangement links TRBV18 to TRBJ2-3, with 9 positions matching TRBD1. Per germline, CDR1 KGHSH and CDR2 LQKENI. The junction had 9 bases not matched to a gene; V was cut back by 5 bases and J by 3 bases. The CDR3 spans 16 residues. The CDR3 DNA sequence: TGTGCCAGCTCATTTTTTCCGACAGGGGGTACAGATACGCAGTATTTT. Protein sequence: CASSFFPTGGTDTQYF.

V and J are TRBV3-1 (or the pseudogene TRBV3-2) and TRBJ1-5, with D possibly matching TRBD1 (5 bases). The V end lost 0 bases, the J end lost 3 bases, and 9 bases lay between the germline ends. CDR1 LGHDT and CDR2 YNNKEL come from the germline V gene (reference sequence). This CDR3 is built from 15 residues. CDR3 amino acids: CASSQDSGYNQPQHF. For the CDR3, the DNA is TGTGCCAGCAGCCAAGACTCAGGGTACAATCAGCCCCAGCATTTT.